The 24 T cell receptor beta chains reported below all come from one sample, sequenced in a study of CD8+ T cells in alopecia areata. RNA was extracted and reverse transcribed into cDNA as the sequencing template. Clones were sequenced by immunoSEQ multiplex PCR, and TCRdb holds only the in-frame ones, with some missing. The table lists about 64,000 clones, about 44% of them singletons. The sample was NKG2D-low CD8+ T cells sorted from blood. These receptors all stem from a human donor with alopecia areata.

The chain is built from TRBV4-2 and TRBJ1-3, with no clear D. The CDR3 length is 14 residues. The ends were cut back, 1 base at V and 4 bases at J, with 8 bases in the middle. Germline-derived CDR1 and CDR2 are LGHNA and YNFKEQ. The CDR3 DNA is TGTGCCAGCAGCCAAGCGGGTCAAGGAAACACCATATATTTT. Translating it yields CASSQAGQGNTIYF.

The chain carries TRBV29-1 and TRBJ1-2, with a weak D call TRBD1 (5 bases). V was cut by 1 base and J by 1 base, with 16 bases left in between. Germline CDR1 SQVTM, CDR2 ANQGSEA. CDR3 length: 16 amino acids. CDR3 sequence reads: CSVEAGMAGFNYGYTF. DNA for the CDR3: TGCAGCGTTGAAGCCGGGATGGCAGGGTTTAACTATGGCTACACCTTC. The complete variable domain, with remaining parts taken from reference TRBV29-1 and TRBJ1-2, reads SAVISQKPSRDICQRGTSLTIQCQVDSQVTMMFWYRQQPGQSLTLIATANQGSEATYESGFVIDKFPISRPNLTFSTLTVSNMSPEDSSIYLCSVEAGMAGFNYGYTFGSGTRLTVV.

The chain joins TRBV5-4 to TRBJ2-7; 9 bases map to TRBD2. This CDR3 region has 14 residues. Unmatched junction bases numbered 1, after V lost 3 bases and J lost 0 bases. The germline V gene encodes CDR1 SGHNT and CDR2 YYREEE (reference sequence). CDR3 bases: TGTGCCAGCAGCTCGGGACTAGCCTCCTACGAGCAGTACTTC. It specifies CASSSGLASYEQYF.

J is TRBJ2-1 and V is TRBV6-5; the match to TRBD2 covers 7 bases. The germline V gene encodes CDR1 MNHEY and CDR2 SVGAGI. CDR3 length: 15 amino acids. V gave up 6 bases and J gave up 7 bases; unmatched junction bases: 12. The CDR3 DNA reads as TGTGCCAGCAGGACAGCTGGCGGGAGTCGGAATGAGCAGTTCTTC. Protein sequence: CASRTAGGSRNEQFF.

This clone was seen a handful of times. The rearrangement uses TRBV29-1 and TRBJ2-1; TRBD1 is a possible D gene (7 bases). V was shortened by 4 bases and J by 6 bases, with 16 bases between the two germline ends. The CDR3 consists of 14 residues. Germline V gene data show CDR1 as SQVTM and CDR2 as ANQGSEA. This chain's CDR3 is CSVAGGLLVNEQFF. The CDR3 nucleotides read TGCAGCGTTGCAGGGGGGCTTCTGGTCAATGAGCAGTTCTTC.

This chain uses TRBV5-1 with TRBJ2-1; the match to TRBD2 covers 10 bases. The CDR3 runs to 16 residues. Germline V gives CDR1 SGHRS, CDR2 YFSETQ. Unmatched junction bases numbered 4, after V lost 0 bases and J lost 4 bases. The CDR3 reads CASSLGQREGYNEQFF. In nucleotides, the CDR3 is TGCGCCAGCAGCTTGGGCCAGCGGGAGGGATACAATGAGCAGTTCTTC.

The gene calls are TRBV6-5 and TRBJ1-1; D is undetermined. V was clipped by 0 bases and J by 0 bases, with 8 bases between them. The germline V gene has CDR1 MNHEY and CDR2 SVGAGI. The CDR3 has 15 residues. For the CDR3, the DNA is TGTGCCAGCAGTTACTCGAGAGACATGAACACTGAAGCTTTCTTT. Its protein is CASSYSRDMNTEAFF.

This clone was seen a handful of times. V usage is TRBV4-3 and J usage is TRBJ2-1; D might be TRBD1 (5 bases). Trimming took off 3 bases at V and 9 bases at J, with 12 bases between the two ends. In germline, CDR1 is LGHNA, CDR2 YSLEER. The CDR3 length is 13 residues. The CDR3 here is CASSHLGDSEQFF. CDR3 nucleotides: TGCGCCAGCAGCCACCTTGGAGACAGTGAGCAGTTCTTC.

This clone turned up a few times. V and J are TRBV2 and TRBJ2-5; TRBD1 is a possible D gene (5 bases). Trimming cost V 10 bases and J 3 bases, with 15 bases left between them. The CDR3 covers 13 residues. CDR1 is SNHLY, CDR2 FYNNEI, per germline. CDR3 loop: CATQIRQKETQYF. The CDR3 DNA reads TGTGCCACCCAGATCCGACAGAAAGAGACCCAGTACTTC.

The chain couples TRBV4-1 to TRBJ2-2, with 10 bases that match TRBD2. The CDR3 covers 16 residues. V gave up 4 bases and J gave up 4 bases; unmatched junction bases: 6. Germline CDR1 MGHRA, CDR2 YSYEKL. The DNA for the CDR3 is TGCGCCAGCAGCCTAAGCGGGGGGGCCGTCACCGGGGAGCTGTTTTTT. Translating gives CASSLSGGAVTGELFF.

The chain has TRBV29-1 and TRBJ2-7; TRBD2 is a possible D gene (5 bases). From germline, CDR1 is SQVTM and CDR2 ANQGSEA. The V end was cut by 4 bases, the J end by 0 bases, with 13 bases between. The CDR3 runs 14 residues. This CDR3 is CSVVPGIDSYEQYF. CDR3 in DNA: TGCAGCGTTGTTCCCGGGATAGACTCCTACGAGCAGTACTTC.

This clone was picked up a small number of times. V gene TRBV19 combines with J gene TRBJ1-1; D call uncertain. V lost 1 base to trimming and J lost 0 bases, with 9 bases between them. The CDR3 runs 15 residues. Germline CDR1 and CDR2: LNHDA and SQIVND (reference sequence). The chain's CDR3 is CASSIVTGMNTEAFF. The CDR3, as DNA: TGTGCCAGTAGTATAGTAACGGGAATGAACACTGAAGCTTTCTTT.

This chain links TRBV9 with TRBJ2-5, with D possibly being TRBD2 (5 bases). Looked up from germline, CDR1 is SGDLS and CDR2 is YYNGEE. The ends were cut back, 0 bases at V and 7 bases at J, with 13 bases in the middle. This CDR3 is built from 14 residues. This CDR3 is CASSVGAEGRTQYF. For the CDR3, the DNA is TGTGCCAGCAGCGTAGGGGCCGAAGGGAGGACCCAGTACTTC.

The rearrangement uses TRBV30 and TRBJ2-7; weak D call: TRBD2 (6 bases). V lost 5 bases and J lost 0, with 14 bases in between. This CDR3 region has 14 residues. Germline V gene lookup returns CDR1 GTSNPN and CDR2 SVGIG (reference sequence). In DNA form, the CDR3 reads TGTGCCTGGGGAGGGGACGGGAGCTCCTACGAGCAGTACTTC. Translating it yields CAWGGDGSSYEQYF.

The table lists this clone with a few counts. The gene calls are TRBV2 and TRBJ2-3, with 9 bases that match TRBD2. The CDR3 sequence is 15 residues long. With 8 bases clipped from V and 1 base from J, the junction kept 7 bases outside the gene matches. The germline CDR1 and CDR2 sequences are SNHLY and FYNNEI. CDR3 nucleotide sequence: TGTGCCAGCCCTCTCCGCGGGGGGGGCACAGATACGCAGTATTTT. As protein: CASPLRGGGTDTQYF. The entire variable domain, with the rest obtained from reference TRBV2 and TRBJ2-3, is as follows: EPEVTQTPSHQVTQMGQEVILRCVPISNHLYFYWYRQILGQKVEFLVSFYNNEISEKSEIFDDQFSVERPDGSNFTLKIRSTKLEDSAMYFCASPLRGGGTDTQYFGPGTRLTVL.

The V call is TRBV30, the J call TRBJ2-1; D remains ambiguous. Germline CDR1 and CDR2: GTSNPN and SVGIG (reference sequence). Deletions cut 3 bases from V and 8 bases from J, with 11 bases between. The CDR3 contains 12 residues. In DNA, the CDR3 is TGTGCCTGGAGCCCGCCTACTTATGAGCAGTTCTTC. This encodes CAWSPPTYEQFF.

This clone has just a few counts. The gene calls are TRBV14 and TRBJ2-5; no firm D call. This CDR3 contains 15 residues. The V gene's germline CDR1 is SGHDN and CDR2 FVKESK. V was shortened by 0 bases and J by 5 bases, with 13 bases between the two germline ends. The CDR3 bases are TGTGCCAGCAGCCAAGATGGAGCAGGTCGGGAGACCCAGTACTTC. This gives the protein CASSQDGAGRETQYF.

The V and J genes are TRBV29-1 and TRBJ1-5; no reliable D call. With 4 bases removed from V and 3 bases from J, the gap between germline ends came to 13 bases. This CDR3 spans 14 amino acids. Germline CDR1 SQVTM, CDR2 ANQGSEA. The CDR3 region has the DNA TGCAGCGTTGCTCCCGACGGATACAATCAGCCCCAGCATTTT. It encodes CSVAPDGYNQPQHF.

The chain carries TRBV27 and TRBJ2-7, with D possibly matching TRBD2 (5 bases). This CDR3 is 15 amino acids long. CDR1 is MNHEY and CDR2 is SMNVEV in the germline V gene (reference sequence). Trimming removed 5 bases at V and 10 bases at J, with 24 bases between. Here the CDR3 DNA reads TGTGCCAGCAGTCCCGGAGGAGGAGGCCTACGAGGACAGTACTTC. Its translation: CASSPGGGGLRGQYF.

This clone has just a few counts. The gene calls are TRBV14 and TRBJ1-2, with TRBD1 as a possible D gene (5 bases). CDR3 size: 13 residues. Germline values: CDR1 SGHDN, CDR2 FVKESK. The V gene lost 2 bases and the J gene lost 4 bases, with 8 bases spanning the gap. In nucleotides, the CDR3 is TGTGCCAGCAGCCAACGGGGCCGCTATGGCTACACCTTC. Its protein product is CASSQRGRYGYTF. Complete variable domain (other parts from reference TRBV14 and TRBJ1-2): EAGVTQFPSHSVIEKGQTVTLRCDPISGHDNLYWYRRVMGKEIKFLLHFVKESKQDESGMPNNRFLAERTGGTYSTLKVQPAELEDSGVYFCASSQRGRYGYTFGSGTRLTVV.

The rearrangement links TRBV5-1 to TRBJ2-1; D tentatively reads TRBD1 or TRBD2 (5 bases each). V lost 1 base to trimming and J lost 9 bases, with 17 bases between them. Germline assignment: CDR1 SGHRS and CDR2 YFSETQ. This CDR3 comprises 15 residues. DNA of the CDR3: TGCGCCAGCAGCTTGAGTCTGTCCCTCGGGACTGAGCAGTTCTTC. Protein: CASSLSLSLGTEQFF.

The rearrangement uses TRBV6-5 and TRBJ2-1; TRBD2 is a possible D gene (6 bases). Trimming took off 4 bases at V and 4 bases at J, with 11 bases between the two ends. There are 14 residues in the CDR3. Per the germline V gene, CDR1 is MNHEY and CDR2 is SVGAGI. CDR3 amino acids: CASSSGTGYNEQFF. CDR3 nucleotide sequence: TGTGCCAGCAGTTCCGGGACTGGGTACAATGAGCAGTTCTTC.

The V and J genes are TRBV9 and TRBJ2-1; D unclear. V was shortened by 2 bases and J by 8 bases, with 8 bases between the two germline ends. CDR3 length equals 12 residues. Germline V gene sequence: CDR1 SGDLS, CDR2 YYNGEE. DNA of the CDR3: TGTGCCAGCAGCGTCGACGGCCATGAGCAGTTCTTC. This codes for CASSVDGHEQFF.

The chain has TRBV27 and TRBJ2-7, with TRBD2 matching 9 bases. Unmatched junction bases numbered 6, after V lost 3 bases and J lost 6 bases. Germline CDR1 and CDR2: MNHEY and SMNVEV (reference sequence). The CDR3 is 14 residues long. CDR3 protein: CASSFSGRTTEQYF. CDR3 DNA: TGTGCCAGCAGTTTCAGCGGGAGGACGACCGAGCAGTACTTC.